This TCR beta chain is drawn from a study of blood T cells in healthy people across ages (dated by TCRdb to the mid-2010s). As for the study more broadly: Template switching captured roughly one uniquely barcoded TCR beta cDNA molecule per two T cells in model experiments. For two donors (one aged 18 to 29 and one aged 80 or older), the study analyzed two additional independent replicas of 1 million unique cDNA reads from the same blood draw. Using deep sequencing normalized with unique cDNA molecular identifiers, the study measured how TCR beta repertoire diversity changes with age. Four age groups were formed from the donors: young (average around 15 years), middle-aged (approximately 42), aged (62) and long-lived (less than 85). Donors of different ages were randomly distributed across sequencing lanes to avoid experimental bias.

The germline V gene (reference sequence) supplies CDR1 DFQATT and CDR2 SNEGSKA. Compared with germline, V lacks 3 bases and J lacks 4 bases; bases without a gene match: 14. The cysteine opens and the phenylalanine closes a CDR3 of 17 amino acids. Here the CDR3 DNA is all that survives: 51 bases in frame from base 1. General study outcomes and caveats: Conclusive comparison of naive and antigen-experienced compartments was prevented by the profiling of bulk unsorted PBMCs. Observed TCR beta diversity per million T cells fell roughly linearly with age, and a significant reduction was already apparent by age around 40. Compared with the aged group, the long-lived group had more naive CD4+ T cells, fewer expanded clones and increased TCR diversity, a pattern suggesting age selection. Observed TCR beta diversity correlated strongly with the percentage of naive T cells measured by flow cytometry. Because the CMV infection status of the donors was unknown, age-related changes in expanded clonotypes may potentially have been confounded. Total diversity estimates from one million sequenced T cells were considered lower bounds and underestimates.

The donors were 40 or so Caucasian individuals from Russia, aged roughly 6 to 90 years, who were systemically healthy. Around 9.7 milliliters of peripheral blood were collected from each donor into EDTA-treated Vacutainer tubes. Ficoll-Paque density-gradient centrifugation was used to isolate PBMCs, with at least 6 million per sample. Trizol reagent was used to extract total RNA from the PBMCs, yielding at least 6 micrograms per sample. Naive CD45RAhigh/CD27high T cell percentages were measured by flow cytometry on a PBMC aliquot from every donor. The library was made by 5' RACE. Sequencing was carried out with an Illumina HiSeq 2500. A second roughly 6 to 11 cycle PCR used a sample-barcoded 5' primer and a J-beta primer mix. A template-switch 5' adaptor carrying 12 random nucleotides introduced a unique molecular identifier onto each TCR beta cDNA molecule. Each sample yielded at least 3 million CDR3-containing paired-end reads. First-strand cDNA synthesis was performed from all RNA using the Mint cDNA synthesis kit, with priming by a TRBC-specific oligonucleotide. After uracil-DNA glycosylase treatment, a first 18-cycle PCR used universal primers M1SS and BC2_uni_R on all cDNA. Concerning the study's data processing: For normalization, 1 million high-quality reads, each with a distinct molecular identifier, were randomly selected from each sample. Reads sharing molecular identifiers were discarded rather than binned into consensus sequences. MiTCR, run with a Q25 quality threshold and the strictest error-elimination algorithm, handled CDR3 identification, clonotype clustering and error correction. A nonparametric unseen species model with Euler transformation was used to estimate lower-bound total TCR beta diversity. TCRdb reran the public reads through fastp at Q25 and MiXCR, keeping productive beta chains. Every entry covers one CDR3 protein and lists the most common genes and DNA from its rows. The V and J calls and clone size come from TCRdb's table, not from the authors' own analysis. The sample table contains 550,000 to 600,000 distinct CDR3 sequences; only one count was recorded for 40% to 50% of them. The ten largest make up under 30% of the sample.

This clonotype was observed a few times. The antigen this receptor binds is unknown. Base qualities are missing; no much larger clone stands one base away. The sequence derives from a man aged 80 or over in good health. The sequenced sample consisted of blood. This receptor chain uses TRBV20-1 and TRBJ1-2; 10 nucleotides in the junction match TRBD1. The DNA sequence is TGCAGTGCTAGGGCTAAGTGGCCGGGACAGGGGCGCTATGGCTACACCTTC. Translated, this is CSARAKWPGQGRYGYTF.